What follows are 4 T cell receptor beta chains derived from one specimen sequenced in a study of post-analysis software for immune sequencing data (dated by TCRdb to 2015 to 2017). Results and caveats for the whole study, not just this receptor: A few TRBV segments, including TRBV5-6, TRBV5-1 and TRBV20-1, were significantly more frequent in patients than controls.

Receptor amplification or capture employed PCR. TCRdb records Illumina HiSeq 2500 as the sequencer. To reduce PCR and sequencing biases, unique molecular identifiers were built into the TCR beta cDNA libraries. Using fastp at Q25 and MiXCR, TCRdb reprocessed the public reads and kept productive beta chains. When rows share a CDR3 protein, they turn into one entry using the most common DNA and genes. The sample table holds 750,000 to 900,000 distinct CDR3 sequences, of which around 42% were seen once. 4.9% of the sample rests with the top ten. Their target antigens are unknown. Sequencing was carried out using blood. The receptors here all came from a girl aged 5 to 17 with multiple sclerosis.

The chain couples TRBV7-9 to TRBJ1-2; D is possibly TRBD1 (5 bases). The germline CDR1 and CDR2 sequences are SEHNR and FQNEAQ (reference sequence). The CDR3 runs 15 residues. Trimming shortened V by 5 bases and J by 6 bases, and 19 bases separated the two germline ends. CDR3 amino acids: CASSPPSRQGDGYTF. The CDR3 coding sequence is TGTGCCAGCAGCCCCCCGAGTCGGCAGGGTGATGGCTACACCTTC.

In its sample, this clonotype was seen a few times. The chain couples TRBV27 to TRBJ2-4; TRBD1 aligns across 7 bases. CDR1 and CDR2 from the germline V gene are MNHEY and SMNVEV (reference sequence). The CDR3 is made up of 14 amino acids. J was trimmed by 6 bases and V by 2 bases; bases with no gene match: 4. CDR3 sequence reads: CASSLQGDGNIQYF. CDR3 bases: TGTGCCAGCAGTTTACAGGGGGACGGAAACATTCAGTACTTC.

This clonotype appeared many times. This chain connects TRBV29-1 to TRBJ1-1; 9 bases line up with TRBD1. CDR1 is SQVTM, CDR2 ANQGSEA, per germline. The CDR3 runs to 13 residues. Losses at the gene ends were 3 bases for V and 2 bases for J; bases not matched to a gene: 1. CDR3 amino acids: CSVEDRGNTEAFF. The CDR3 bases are TGCAGCGTTGAGGACAGGGGTAACACTGAAGCTTTCTTT.

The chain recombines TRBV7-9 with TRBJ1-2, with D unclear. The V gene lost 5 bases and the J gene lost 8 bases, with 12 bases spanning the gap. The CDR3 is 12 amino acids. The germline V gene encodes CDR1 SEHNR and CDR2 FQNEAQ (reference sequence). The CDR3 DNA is TGTGCCAGCAGCGTCGGCGGTTCGGGCTACACCTTC. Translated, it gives CASSVGGSGYTF.